The clone carrying this T cell receptor (beta chain) was recorded a few times. Its antigen is unknown. These data originate in a study of T-cell reconstitution after alpha-beta-depleted transplantation in children. TCRbeta library preparation incorporated unique molecular identifiers. TCRdb re-analysed the PCR reads in MiXCR, keeping a single row per CDR3 protein. This table has 550,000 to 800,000 distinct CDR3 sequences, around 12% appearing once. The CDR3 runs 15 residues. V was shortened by 0 bases and J by 4 bases, with 10 bases between the two germline ends. The germline V gene has CDR1 SGHDN and CDR2 FVKESK. General study points: Surviving thymic progenitors and recipient T cells were the source of high TCRbeta diversity at day 60 in some patients. Several hundred graft clones that had expanded were reportedly the source of alpha-beta T cells about two months after transplant. T-cell counts and diversity at one year following transplant were attributed mainly to newly produced T cells.

Sequencing was performed on PBMCs, taken before TCRalphabeta/CD19-depleted stem cell transplant. The clonotype was recovered from a girl aged 2 to 10 with congenital amegakaryocytic thrombocytopenia, due to receive a stem cell transplant. The chain links TRBV14 to TRBJ2-1; D is perhaps TRBD2 (6 bases). This CDR3 reads CASSQENGGYNEQFF. As DNA, the CDR3 is TGTGCCAGCAGCCAAGAGAACGGGGGATACAATGAGCAGTTCTTC.